This T cell receptor (beta chain) was sequenced for a study of CD8 T cells in Susac syndrome. Germline V lookup: CDR1 LGHDT, CDR2 YNNKEL (reference sequence). The CDR3 totals 12 residues. Trimming cost V 6 bases and J 3 bases, with 8 bases left between them. Reverse transcription of about 0.45 to 1 ug RNA was carried out with random hexamers. TCRdb re-called the immunoSEQ multiplex PCR reads through MiXCR, storing one row per CDR3 protein. The sample carries about 100,000 distinct CDR3 sequences, nearly 97% recorded once. The sample comprised CD8+ T cells from PBMCs. The chain employs TRBV3-1 and TRBJ2-5; D call uncertain. This receptor was identified in a human donor with Susac syndrome. The CDR3 is CASRTSEETQYF. CDR3 DNA: TGTGCCAGCAGGACATCCGAAGAGACCCAGTACTTC.